This record concerns one T cell receptor (beta chain) sequence. The data belong to a study of blood T cell repertoires in COVID-19. Study in general: Researchers got acute and convalescent COVID-19 samples from the United States, Italy and Spain. In each case, the material was cDNA or gDNA derived from T cells, B-cell-depleted T cells, or PBMCs.

This CDR3 spans 17 amino acids. The junction had 6 bases not matched to a gene; V was cut back by 2 bases and J by 0 bases. Germline assignment: CDR1 SGHNT and CDR2 YYREEE (reference sequence). Under the authors' procedure: For nucleated cells, counts were estimated from reference gene primer amplification. Measured with immunoSEQ multiplex PCR; TCRdb has only the in-frame clones, and not every one. That table supplies the V and J calls and clone size; D and trimming were determined from the DNA. The table has approximately 40,000 clones, around nine tenths seen once. The chain joins TRBV5-4 to TRBJ2-1, with 9 bases fitting TRBD2. The sequence came from a human donor in a cohort sampled during active COVID-19. Material for sequencing was peripheral blood. The DNA for the CDR3 is TGTGCCAGCAGCTTTCTGCTAGCGGGAAACTCCTACAATGAGCAGTTCTTC. Protein product: CASSFLLAGNSYNEQFF.